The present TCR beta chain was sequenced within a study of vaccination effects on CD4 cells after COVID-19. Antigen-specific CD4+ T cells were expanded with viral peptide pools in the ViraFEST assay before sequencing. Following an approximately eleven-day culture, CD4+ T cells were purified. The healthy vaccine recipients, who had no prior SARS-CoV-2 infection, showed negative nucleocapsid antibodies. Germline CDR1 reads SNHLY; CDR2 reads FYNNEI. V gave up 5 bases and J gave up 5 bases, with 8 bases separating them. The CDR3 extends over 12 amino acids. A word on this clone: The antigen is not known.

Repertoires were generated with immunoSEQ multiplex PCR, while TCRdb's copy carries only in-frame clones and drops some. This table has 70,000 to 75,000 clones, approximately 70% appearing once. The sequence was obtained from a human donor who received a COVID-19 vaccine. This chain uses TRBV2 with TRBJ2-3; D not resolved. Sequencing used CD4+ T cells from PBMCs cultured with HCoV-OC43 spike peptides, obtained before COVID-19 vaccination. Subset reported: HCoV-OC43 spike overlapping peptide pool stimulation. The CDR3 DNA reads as TGTGCCAGCAGTAAGACGAGAGATACGCAGTATTTT. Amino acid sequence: CASSKTRDTQYF. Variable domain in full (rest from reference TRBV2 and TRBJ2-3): EPEVTQTPSHQVTQMGQEVILRCVPISNHLYFYWYRQILGQKVEFLVSFYNNEISEKSEIFDDQFSVERPDGSNFTLKIRSTKLEDSAMYFCASSKTRDTQYFGPGTRLTVL.